Listed below are T cell receptor beta chains from one sample, sequenced in a study of T cells in Graves' hyperthyroidism and ophthalmopathy. TCRdb analysed the multiplex PCR reads with MiXCR anew, one entry per CDR3 protein. The sample has approximately 590,000 distinct CDR3 sequences; approximately 15% are singletons. Sequencing input: blood. These receptors originate from a woman aged 25 to 39 with Graves' hyperthyroidism. CDR3s include the opening cysteine and the closing phenylalanine or tryptophan. D genes are given only for firm matches. Where a row states a size, it is once, few, many or the class of an expanded clone; other rows omit it.

j_call clone_size d_call v_call cdr3_length cdr3_nt cdr3_aa
TRBJ1-5 - TRBD1 TRBV19 15 TGTGCCAGTAGACGGGACAGGGTAAGCAATCAGCCCCAGCATTTT CASRRDRVSNQPQHF
TRBJ2-2 many - TRBV5-1 15 TGCGCCAGCAGCTACGGCCCAGGGGCGGCCGGGGAGCTGTTTTTT CASSYGPGAAGELFF
TRBJ2-7 many TRBD1 TRBV30 15 TGTGCCTGGAGCGCCGGGACAGGGTCTACCGACGAGCAGTACTTC CAWSAGTGSTDEQYF
TRBJ1-5 many - TRBV20-1 14 TGCAGTGCTAGTAGGGACGACGGGAGTCAGCCCCAGCATTTT CSASRDDGSQPQHF
TRBJ2-7 many TRBD2 TRBV6-2/TRBV6-3 14 TGTGCCAGCAGTTACTCCTCTAGCGGGGACGAGCAGTACTTC CASSYSSSGDEQYF
TRBJ2-1 few TRBD2 TRBV19 15 TGTGCCAGTAGTATCACTAGCGTCTCCTACAATGAGCAGTTCTTC CASSITSVSYNEQFF
TRBJ2-3 - - TRBV5-1 14 TGCGCCAGCAGCTTGGGGGGTCACATGGATACGCAGTATTTT CASSLGGHMDTQYF
TRBJ2-5 many TRBD2 TRBV7-9 18 TGTGCCAGCAGCTTAAGGGCGGGAGGGCCTTCCCCACAAGAGACCCAGTACTTC CASSLRAGGPSPQETQYF
TRBJ2-2 few - TRBV27 13 TGTGCCAGCAGTTTAGTAGAGACCGGGGAGCTGTTTTTT CASSLVETGELFF
TRBJ1-4 - - TRBV12-3/TRBV12-4 14 TGTGCCAGCAGGAACGGTGTATTTAATGAAAAACTGTTTTTT CASRNGVFNEKLFF
TRBJ1-4 many TRBD1 TRBV28 19 TGTGCCAGCAGTACTTCAACAGGGGTCGGTGGTTTGACTAATGAAAAACTGTTTTTT CASSTSTGVGGLTNEKLFF
TRBJ2-7 many - TRBV30 14 TGTGCCTGGGATTCCGGGACGGCCTCCTACGAGCAGTACTTC CAWDSGTASYEQYF
TRBJ2-2 - - TRBV7-9 18 TGTGCCAGCAGCTTTTTTATGGGGGCAAACAGTAACACCGGGGAGCTGTTTTTT CASSFFMGANSNTGELFF
TRBJ2-7 few - TRBV20-1 11 TGCAGTGCTAGAAGCGACCACGAGCAGTACTTC CSARSDHEQYF
TRBJ1-4 many - TRBV6-2/TRBV6-3 14 TGTGCCAGCAGTTCCGGACCACGCGGGGGAAAACTGTTTTTT CASSSGPRGGKLFF
TRBJ1-2 few TRBD1 TRBV5-1 14 TGCGCCAGCAGCGAGGACAGGGGGGACTATGGCTACACCTTC CASSEDRGDYGYTF
TRBJ2-5 - TRBD2 TRBV20-1 17 TGCAGTGCTAGTGATTGGGGGGAGGGGCAGTACCAAGAGACCCAGTACTTC CSASDWGEGQYQETQYF
TRBJ2-3 many TRBD2 TRBV6-1 17 TGTGCCAGCAGTGAAGGATGGACTAGCGGGAGCACAGATACGCAGTATTTT CASSEGWTSGSTDTQYF
TRBJ1-1 - TRBD1 TRBV20-1 10 TGCAGTGCTAAGGACAGGGCCGCTTTCTTT CSAKDRAAFF
TRBJ1-1 few - TRBV5-1 17 TGCGCCAGCAGCTTGGTCGGCCGCCACCTCATGAACACTGAAGCTTTCTTT CASSLVGRHLMNTEAFF
TRBJ2-1 - TRBD2 TRBV4-3 18 TGCGCCAGCAGCCGAGAGCAATCCGGACTAGCGGGAGACGACGAGCAGTTCTTC CASSREQSGLAGDDEQFF
TRBJ1-2 - - TRBV28 10 TGTGCCACCTACAACTATGGCTACACCTTC CATYNYGYTF
TRBJ2-1 many - TRBV5-1 16 TGCGCCAGCAGCTTGGATGGCACGAGCTCCTACAATGAGCAGTTCTTC CASSLDGTSSYNEQFF
TRBJ1-6 many - TRBV3-1 14 TGTGCCAGCAGCCCCATTGAAGGGCGTTCACCCCTCCACTTT CASSPIEGRSPLHF
TRBJ1-5 - - TRBV4-1 16 TGCGCCAGCAGCCAAGATTACGACAGGCGTAATCAGCCCCAGCATTTT CASSQDYDRRNQPQHF
TRBJ2-7 few - TRBV7-3 13 TGTGCCAGCAGCTTGACATTCGGGTACGAGCAGTACTTC CASSLTFGYEQYF
TRBJ1-1 many - TRBV6-2/TRBV6-3 14 TGTGCCAGCAGTCTACAGGGCTGGGGCACTGAAGCTTTCTTT CASSLQGWGTEAFF
TRBJ1-6 few - TRBV30 17 TGTGCCTGGAGTGTATCCTTATGGGCAGGAGAGAATTCACCCCTCCACTTT CAWSVSLWAGENSPLHF
TRBJ2-4 few TRBD1 TRBV18 15 TGTGCCAGCTCACTCGAGACAGGGGCGCCGAACATTCAGTACTTC CASSLETGAPNIQYF
TRBJ2-1 many - TRBV12-3/TRBV12-4 12 TGTGCCAGCAGTCCGGCGACAGGTGAGCAGTTCTTC CASSPATGEQFF
TRBJ2-1 few TRBD2 TRBV28 18 TGTGCCAGCAGTTCCCTAGCGGGAGGGCCAGCCGTTATTCCTGAGCAGTTCTTC CASSSLAGGPAVIPEQFF
TRBJ2-1 few TRBD2 TRBV29-1 18 TGCAGCGTTGAAGATTGGAAGCGGGAGGGCCGGCTTAGCAATGAGCAGTTCTTC CSVEDWKREGRLSNEQFF
TRBJ1-1 few - TRBV29-1 15 TGCAGCGTTGAAGATCAAGGGATCGTGAACACTGAAGCTTTCTTT CSVEDQGIVNTEAFF
TRBJ2-1 - TRBD2 TRBV9 15 TGTGCCAGCAGCGAAAGGACTAGCTTTCCGGATGAGCAGTTCTTC CASSERTSFPDEQFF
TRBJ2-7 many - TRBV5-1 14 TGCGCCAGCAGCTTGGACGGTCCCCCCTACGAGCAGTACTTC CASSLDGPPYEQYF
TRBJ2-3 many TRBD1 TRBV6-1 15 TGTGCCAGCAGTGTTGACAGGGATGGCACAGATACGCAGTATTTT CASSVDRDGTDTQYF
TRBJ2-1 - - TRBV10-2 11 TGCGCCAGCAGTTCGATGGATGAGCAGTTCTTC CASSSMDEQFF
TRBJ1-2 many TRBD1 TRBV27 13 TGTGCCAGTGCCAACAGGGGAGCAGCGGGCTACACCTTC CASANRGAAGYTF
TRBJ2-1 few - TRBV24-1 15 TGTGCCACCAGTGATTTGCAAACCCCGAACTATGAGCAGTTCTTC CATSDLQTPNYEQFF
TRBJ2-3 many - TRBV18 16 TGTGCCAGCTCACCTACGGGCAGGGGACGCACAGATACGCAGTATTTT CASSPTGRGRTDTQYF
TRBJ2-7 - TRBD1 TRBV4-2 15 TGTGCCAGCAGCATAAGGACAGGGGGTCCCTCCGAGCAGTACTTC CASSIRTGGPSEQYF
TRBJ2-2 many - TRBV12-3/TRBV12-4 17 TGTGCCAGCAGTCCCTTGGGCGACGGGGCGGCCACCGGGGAGCTGTTTTTT CASSPLGDGAATGELFF
TRBJ1-3 - - TRBV30 16 TGTGCCTGGAGGGGGGATCGATCCCTTTCTGGAAACACCATATATTTT CAWRGDRSLSGNTIYF
TRBJ2-5 - - TRBV19 17 TGTGCCAGTAGGGATGGCGTGCCGGGGGCGAGGCAAGAGACCCAGTACTTC CASRDGVPGARQETQYF
TRBJ2-7 many TRBD2 TRBV7-2 15 TGTGCCAGCAGCTTAGAAGGCGGGAGTGGGTACGAGCAGTACTTC CASSLEGGSGYEQYF
TRBJ2-7 - - TRBV24-1 14 TGTGCCACCAGTGATCCTACACATGGTGGGGAGCAGTACTTC CATSDPTHGGEQYF
TRBJ1-2 - - TRBV4-1 18 TGCGCCAGCAGCCAAGATAATCCAGGCTCGGGAACTAACTATGGCTACACCTTC CASSQDNPGSGTNYGYTF